Below are 14 T cell receptor beta chains sequenced from a single sample in a study of T cell responses to AZD1222 COVID-19 vaccine. The data were produced by immunoSEQ multiplex PCR, yet TCRdb's version contains in-frame clones alone and is incomplete. The top ten hold approximately 23% of the sample, which has 66,000 or so clones, roughly 78% seen once. Specimen: peripheral blood, collected on day 0 of MenACWY control vaccination. Source of these receptors: an adult in good health.

The chain joins TRBV4-2 to TRBJ1-1; D remains ambiguous. Germline values: CDR1 LGHNA, CDR2 YNFKEQ. The CDR3 is made up of 14 amino acids. Trimming pared 0 bases from V and 7 bases from J, leaving 12 bases between. As DNA, the CDR3 is TGTGCCAGCAGCCAAGAAGGTGAGGTCGGTGAAGCTTTCTTT. Translation gives CASSQEGEVGEAFF.

This clone was picked up one time. The chain joins TRBV5-4 to TRBJ1-2; tentatively, D is TRBD1 (6 bases). The germline V and J ends were trimmed by 5 bases and 7 bases, with 24 bases remaining between them. CDR3 length: 16 residues. CDR1 is SGHNT and CDR2 is YYREEE in the germline V gene (reference sequence). The CDR3, as DNA: TGTGCCAGCAGTCTGGTAGGCCCAGGGGCCCTCAGTGGCTACACCTTC. This translates into CASSLVGPGALSGYTF.

The genes are TRBV28 and TRBJ2-7; D may match TRBD1 or TRBD2 (6 bases each). The CDR3 contains 16 residues. Germline-derived CDR1 and CDR2 are MDHEN and SYDVKM. V shed 4 bases and J shed 2 bases, with 18 bases lying between them. The CDR3, as DNA: TGTGCCAGCAGTTCCCCGTGGGGGGACAACCCCTACGAGCAGTACTTC. It is translated as CASSSPWGDNPYEQYF.

This chain links TRBV6-5 with TRBJ1-1, with unresolved D. CDR1 is MNHEY, CDR2 SVGAGI, per germline. The V end was cut by 8 bases, the J end by 1 base, with 8 bases between. The CDR3 consists of 12 residues. The DNA for the CDR3 is TGTGCCAGCGGTCCGGGGAACACTGAAGCTTTCTTT. This encodes CASGPGNTEAFF.

In this sample, this clone turned up once. The chain has TRBV19 and TRBJ2-2; D gene ambiguous. The germline CDR1 and CDR2 sequences are LNHDA and SQIVND (reference sequence). The CDR3 is 13 amino acids. V lost 6 bases and J lost 6, with 11 bases in between. The CDR3 sequence: CASRDLGAGELFF. In nucleotides, the CDR3 is TGTGCCAGTAGGGATTTAGGAGCCGGGGAGCTGTTTTTT.

The chain recombines TRBV5-8 with TRBJ1-1; D perhaps matches TRBD1 (5 bases). Deletions cut 6 bases from V and 0 bases from J, with 9 bases between. From germline, CDR1 is SGHTS and CDR2 YDEGEE. This CDR3 is built from 13 residues. The CDR3 is CASMLQVNTEAFF. The CDR3 nucleotides are TGTGCCAGCATGCTACAGGTGAACACTGAAGCTTTCTTT. Supplemented by reference TRBV5-8 and TRBJ1-1, the full variable domain reads EAGVTQSPTHLIKTRGQQATLRCSPISGHTSVYWYQQALGLGLQFLLWYDEGEERNRGNFPPRFSGRQFPNYSSELNVNALELEDSALYLCASMLQVNTEAFFGQGTRLTVV.

This clone has more than one count but fewer than ten. This sequence joins TRBV7-9 and TRBJ1-1; TRBD1 is a possible D gene (6 bases). The V and J ends lost 5 bases and 0 bases respectively, with 13 bases between them. Germline V gene lookup returns CDR1 SEHNR and CDR2 FQNEAQ (reference sequence). This CDR3 comprises 15 residues. CDR3 region: CASSPQGRMNTEAFF. In nucleotides, the CDR3 is TGTGCCAGCAGCCCCCAGGGGAGGATGAACACTGAAGCTTTCTTT. The whole variable domain, filled in from reference TRBV7-9 and TRBJ1-1, reads DTGVSQNPRHKITKRGQNVTFRCDPISEHNRLYWYRQTLGQGPEFLTYFQNEAQLEKSRLLSDRFSAERPKGSFSTLEIQRTEQGDSAMYLCASSPQGRMNTEAFFGQGTRLTVV.

J is TRBJ2-3 and V is TRBV6-6; TRBD2 might be the D (6 bases). V lost 5 bases and J 4 bases, leaving 16 bases between the germline ends. CDR1 and CDR2 (germline): MNHNY, SVGAGI (reference sequence). This CDR3 contains 15 residues. As DNA, the CDR3 is TGTGCCAGCAGTGGAGGGGCCATCGTCGCAGATACGCAGTATTTT. This codes for CASSGGAIVADTQYF.

The chain links TRBV7-2 to TRBJ2-2; TRBD1 matches at 8 bases. The CDR3 runs to 15 residues. The germline V gene has CDR1 SGHTA and CDR2 FQGNSA. With 4 bases clipped from V and 4 bases from J, the junction kept 5 bases outside the gene matches. Written as DNA, the CDR3 is TGTGCCAGCAGCTCACGACAGGGGCCCACCGGGGAGCTGTTTTTT. Its translation is CASSSRQGPTGELFF.

This clone was detected only a few times. This CDR3 reads CASSFSPYNEQFF. CDR3 bases: TGTGCCAGCAGCTTCAGTCCCTACAATGAGCAGTTCTTC. This chain connects TRBV11-2 to TRBJ2-1; D gene ambiguous. Trimming shortened V by 3 bases and J by 2 bases, and 5 bases separated the two germline ends. In germline, CDR1 is SGHAT, CDR2 FQNNGV. This CDR3 contains 13 residues.

V usage is TRBV21-1 and J usage is TRBJ1-2; TRBD1 reflects the table's D call only, with no check against the DNA. TRBV21-1 is noted as a pseudogene. This CDR3 is 14 amino acids long. The CDR3 spells CASSYRGQDYGYTF. The CDR3 DNA sequence: TGTGCCAGCAGCTACAGGGGGCAGGACTATGGCTACACCTTC.

This clone was counted once. The chain combines TRBV15 with TRBJ2-5; D might be TRBD1 or TRBD2, each matching 6 bases. This CDR3 spans 13 amino acids. Per germline, CDR1 LNHNV and CDR2 YYDKDF (reference sequence). Trimming left V 4 bases short and J 5 bases short, with 11 bases between. The CDR3 sequence is CATSTQGRETQYF. CDR3 DNA sequence: TGTGCCACCAGCACTCAGGGGAGGGAGACCCAGTACTTC.

The rearrangement uses TRBV4-2 and TRBJ2-5; D may correspond to TRBD1 or TRBD2 (5 bases each). This CDR3 comprises 16 residues. V was cut by 2 bases and J by 4 bases, with 17 bases left in between. CDR1 LGHNA and CDR2 YNFKEQ come from the germline V gene. CDR3 sequence reads: CASSQPPDREGETQYF. In DNA, the CDR3 is TGTGCCAGCAGCCAACCCCCAGACAGAGAGGGAGAGACCCAGTACTTC.

The gene calls are TRBV30 and TRBJ2-7, with D maybe TRBD2 (5 bases). Germline CDR1 and CDR2: GTSNPN and SVGIG (reference sequence). The CDR3 consists of 13 residues. Trimming shortened V by 2 bases and J by 6 bases, and 14 bases separated the two germline ends. Here the CDR3 reads CAWSYEGVSEQYF. CDR3 bases: TGTGCCTGGAGTTACGAGGGAGTAAGCGAGCAGTACTTC.